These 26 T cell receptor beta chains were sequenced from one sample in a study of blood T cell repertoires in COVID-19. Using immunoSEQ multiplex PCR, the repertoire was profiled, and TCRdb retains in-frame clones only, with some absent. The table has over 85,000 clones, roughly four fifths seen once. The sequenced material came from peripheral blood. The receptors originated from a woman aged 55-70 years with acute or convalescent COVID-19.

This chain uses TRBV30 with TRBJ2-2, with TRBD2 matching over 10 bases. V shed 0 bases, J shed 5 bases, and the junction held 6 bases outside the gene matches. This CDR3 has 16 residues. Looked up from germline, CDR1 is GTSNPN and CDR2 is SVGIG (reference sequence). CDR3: CAWSVFLAGGTGELFF. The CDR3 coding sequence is TGTGCCTGGAGTGTATTTTTAGCGGGGGGTACCGGGGAGCTGTTTTTT.

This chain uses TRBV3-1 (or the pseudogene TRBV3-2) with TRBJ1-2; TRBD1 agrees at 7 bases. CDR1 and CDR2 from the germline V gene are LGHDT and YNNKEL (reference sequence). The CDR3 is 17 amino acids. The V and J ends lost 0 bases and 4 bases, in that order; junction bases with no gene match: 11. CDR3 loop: CASSQDKGTAGGYGYTF. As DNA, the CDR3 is TGTGCCAGCAGCCAAGATAAAGGGACAGCAGGGGGCTATGGCTACACCTTC.

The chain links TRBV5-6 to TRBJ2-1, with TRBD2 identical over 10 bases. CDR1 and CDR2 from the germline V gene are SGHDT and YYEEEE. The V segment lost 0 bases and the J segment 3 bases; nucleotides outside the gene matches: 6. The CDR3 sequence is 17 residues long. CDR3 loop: CASSLVRAGGNYNEQFF. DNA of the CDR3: TGTGCCAGCAGCTTGGTACGAGCGGGGGGGAACTACAATGAGCAGTTCTTC. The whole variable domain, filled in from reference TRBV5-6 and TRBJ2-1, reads DAGVTQSPTHLIKTRGQQVTLRCSPKSGHDTVSWYQQALGQGPQFIFQYYEEEERQRGNFPDRFSGHQFPNYSSELNVNALLLGDSALYLCASSLVRAGGNYNEQFFGPGTRLTVL.

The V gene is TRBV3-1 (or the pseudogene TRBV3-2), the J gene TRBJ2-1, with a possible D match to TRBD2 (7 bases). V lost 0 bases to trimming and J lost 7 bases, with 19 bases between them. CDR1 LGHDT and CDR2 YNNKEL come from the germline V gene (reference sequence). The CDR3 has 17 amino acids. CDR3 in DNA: TGTGCCAGCAGCCAAGATGCGGGGGCCCCGCCACTGAATGAGCAGTTCTTC. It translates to CASSQDAGAPPLNEQFF.

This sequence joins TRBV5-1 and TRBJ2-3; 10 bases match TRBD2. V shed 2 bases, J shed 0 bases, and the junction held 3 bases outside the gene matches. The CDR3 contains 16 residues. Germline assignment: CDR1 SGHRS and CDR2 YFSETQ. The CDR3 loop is CASSLGLAVSTDTQYF. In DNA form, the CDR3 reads TGCGCCAGCAGCTTAGGACTAGCGGTGAGCACAGATACGCAGTATTTT.

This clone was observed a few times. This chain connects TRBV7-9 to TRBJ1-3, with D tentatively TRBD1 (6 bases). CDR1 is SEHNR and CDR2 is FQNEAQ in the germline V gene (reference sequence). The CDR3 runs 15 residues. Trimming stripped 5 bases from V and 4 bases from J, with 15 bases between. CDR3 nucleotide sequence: TGTGCCAGCAGCCTGGGGGCCTTAAGAGGAAACACCATATATTTT. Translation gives CASSLGALRGNTIYF.

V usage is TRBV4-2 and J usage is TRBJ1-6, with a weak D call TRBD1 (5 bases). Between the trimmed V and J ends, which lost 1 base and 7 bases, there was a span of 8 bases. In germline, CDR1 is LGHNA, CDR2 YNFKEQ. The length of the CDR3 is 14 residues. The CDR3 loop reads CASSQAGRNSPLHF. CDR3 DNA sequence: TGTGCCAGCAGCCAAGCAGGGCGGAATTCACCCCTCCACTTT.

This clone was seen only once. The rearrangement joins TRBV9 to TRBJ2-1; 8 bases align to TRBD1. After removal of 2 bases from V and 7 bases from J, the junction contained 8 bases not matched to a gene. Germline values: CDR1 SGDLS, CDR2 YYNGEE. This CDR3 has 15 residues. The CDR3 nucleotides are TGTGCCAGCAGCGTGATTGACAGGGGAGGAAATGAGCAGTTCTTC. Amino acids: CASSVIDRGGNEQFF.

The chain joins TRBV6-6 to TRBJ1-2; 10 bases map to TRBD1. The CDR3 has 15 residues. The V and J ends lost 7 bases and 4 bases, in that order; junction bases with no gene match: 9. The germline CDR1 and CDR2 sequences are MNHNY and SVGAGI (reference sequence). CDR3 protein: CASTPTRTGGYGYTF. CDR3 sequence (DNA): TGTGCCAGCACTCCGACCCGGACAGGGGGCTATGGCTACACCTTC.

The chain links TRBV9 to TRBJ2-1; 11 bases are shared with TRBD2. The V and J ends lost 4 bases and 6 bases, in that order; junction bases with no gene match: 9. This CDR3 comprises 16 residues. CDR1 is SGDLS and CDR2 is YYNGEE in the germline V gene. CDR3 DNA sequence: TGTGCCAGCAGCCTAGGAGTTAGCGGGGGGGCCAATGAGCAGTTCTTC. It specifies CASSLGVSGGANEQFF.

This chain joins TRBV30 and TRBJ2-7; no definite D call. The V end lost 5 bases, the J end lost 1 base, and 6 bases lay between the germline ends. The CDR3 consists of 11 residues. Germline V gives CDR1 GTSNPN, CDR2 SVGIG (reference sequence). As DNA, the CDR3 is TGTGCCTGGGCCCGGTCCTACGAGCAGTACTTC. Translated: CAWARSYEQYF.

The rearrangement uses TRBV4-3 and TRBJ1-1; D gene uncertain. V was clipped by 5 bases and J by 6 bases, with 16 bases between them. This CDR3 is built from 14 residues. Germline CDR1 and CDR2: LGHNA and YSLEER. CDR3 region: CASSSSGTGPEAFF. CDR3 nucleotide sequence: TGCGCCAGCAGCTCAAGCGGTACCGGCCCTGAAGCTTTCTTT.

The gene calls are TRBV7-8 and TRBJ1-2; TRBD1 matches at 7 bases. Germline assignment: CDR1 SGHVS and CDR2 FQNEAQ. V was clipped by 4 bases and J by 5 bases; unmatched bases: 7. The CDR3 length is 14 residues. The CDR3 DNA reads TGTGCCAGCAGCTCCCGCAGGGGGACGTATGGCTACACCTTC. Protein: CASSSRRGTYGYTF. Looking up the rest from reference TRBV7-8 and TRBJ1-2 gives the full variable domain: GAGVSQSPRYKVAKRGQDVALRCDPISGHVSLFWYQQALGQGPEFLTYFQNEAQLDKSGLPSDRFFAERPEGSVSTLKIQRTQQEDSAVYLCASSSRRGTYGYTFGSGTRLTVV.

For the CDR3, the DNA is TGTGCCAGTAGTAGGGGACAGTACACTGAAGCTTTCTTT. Translation: CASSRGQYTEAFF. The chain carries TRBV19 and TRBJ1-1, with TRBD1 matching 7 bases. The length of the CDR3 is 13 residues. Germline V gene sequence: CDR1 LNHDA, CDR2 SQIVND (reference sequence). J gave up 3 bases and V 4 bases, and 2 bases lay outside the gene matches. Full variable domain (remainder filled in from reference TRBV19 and TRBJ1-1): DGGITQSPKYLFRKEGQNVTLSCEQNLNHDAMYWYRQDPGQGLRLIYYSQIVNDFQKGDIAEGYSVSREKKESFPLTVTSAQKNPTAFYLCASSRGQYTEAFFGQGTRLTVV.

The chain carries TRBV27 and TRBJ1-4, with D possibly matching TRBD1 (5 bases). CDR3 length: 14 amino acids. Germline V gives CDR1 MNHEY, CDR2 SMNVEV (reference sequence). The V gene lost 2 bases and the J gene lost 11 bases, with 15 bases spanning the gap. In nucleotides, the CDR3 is TGTGCCAGCAGTTTAAAGTACGGCGGGGGGAAACTGTTTTTT. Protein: CASSLKYGGGKLFF.

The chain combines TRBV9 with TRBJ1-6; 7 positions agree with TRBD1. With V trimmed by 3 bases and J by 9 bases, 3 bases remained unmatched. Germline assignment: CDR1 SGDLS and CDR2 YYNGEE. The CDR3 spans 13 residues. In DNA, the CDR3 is TGTGCCAGCAGCGGACGACAGGGTTCACCCCTCCACTTT. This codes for CASSGRQGSPLHF.

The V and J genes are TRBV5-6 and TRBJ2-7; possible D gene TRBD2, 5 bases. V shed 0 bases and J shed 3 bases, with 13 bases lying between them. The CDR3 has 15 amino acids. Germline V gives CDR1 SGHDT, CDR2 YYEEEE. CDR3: CASSLGVPRDYEQYF. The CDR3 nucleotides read TGTGCCAGCAGCTTGGGGGTCCCCCGGGACTACGAGCAGTACTTC.

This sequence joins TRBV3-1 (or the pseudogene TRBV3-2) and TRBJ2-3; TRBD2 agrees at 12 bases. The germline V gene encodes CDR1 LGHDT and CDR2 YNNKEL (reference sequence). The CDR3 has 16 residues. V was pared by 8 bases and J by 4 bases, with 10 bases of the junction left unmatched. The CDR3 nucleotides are TGTGCCAGCCGGGTGTGGGCTAGCGGGGGGGCAGATACGCAGTATTTT. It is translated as CASRVWASGGADTQYF.

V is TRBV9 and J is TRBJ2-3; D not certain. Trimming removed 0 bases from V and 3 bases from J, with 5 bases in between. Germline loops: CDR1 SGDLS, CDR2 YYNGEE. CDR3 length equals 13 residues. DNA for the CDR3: TGTGCCAGCAGCGTAGCTGCGACAGATACGCAGTATTTT. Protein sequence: CASSVAATDTQYF.

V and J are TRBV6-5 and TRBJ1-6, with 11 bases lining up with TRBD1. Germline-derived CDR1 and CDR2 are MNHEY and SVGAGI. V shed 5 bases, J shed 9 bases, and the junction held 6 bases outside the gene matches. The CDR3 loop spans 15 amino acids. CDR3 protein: CASSTGQGAVSPLHF. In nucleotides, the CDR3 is TGTGCCAGCAGTACCGGACAGGGGGCGGTTTCACCCCTCCACTTT.

The CDR3 region has the DNA TGTGCCAGCAGTATCCGGACAGGGAGCGAGCAGTACTTC. It specifies CASSIRTGSEQYF. V gene TRBV6-5 combines with J gene TRBJ2-7; TRBD1 matches at 8 bases. V trimming: 5 bases; J trimming: 6 bases; junction bases outside the gene matches: 6. This CDR3 has 13 amino acids. Germline values: CDR1 MNHEY, CDR2 SVGAGI.

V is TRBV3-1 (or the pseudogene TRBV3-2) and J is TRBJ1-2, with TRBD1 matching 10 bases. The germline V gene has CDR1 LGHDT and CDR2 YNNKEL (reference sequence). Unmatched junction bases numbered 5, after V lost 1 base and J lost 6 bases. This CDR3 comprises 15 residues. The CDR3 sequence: CASSQVQGTGDGYTF. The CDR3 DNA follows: TGTGCCAGCAGCCAAGTACAAGGGACAGGGGATGGCTACACCTTC.

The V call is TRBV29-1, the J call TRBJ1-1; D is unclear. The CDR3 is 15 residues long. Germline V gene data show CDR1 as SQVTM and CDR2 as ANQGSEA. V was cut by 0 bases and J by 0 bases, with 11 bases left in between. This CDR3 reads CSVEDRGRMNTEAFF. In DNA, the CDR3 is TGCAGCGTTGAAGATCGAGGCAGAATGAACACTGAAGCTTTCTTT.

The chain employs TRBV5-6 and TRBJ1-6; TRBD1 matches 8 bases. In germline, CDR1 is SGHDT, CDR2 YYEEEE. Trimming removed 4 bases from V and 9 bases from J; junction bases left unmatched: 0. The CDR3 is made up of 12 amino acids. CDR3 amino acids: CASSDRGSPLHF. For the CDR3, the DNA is TGTGCCAGCAGCGACAGGGGTTCACCCCTCCACTTT.

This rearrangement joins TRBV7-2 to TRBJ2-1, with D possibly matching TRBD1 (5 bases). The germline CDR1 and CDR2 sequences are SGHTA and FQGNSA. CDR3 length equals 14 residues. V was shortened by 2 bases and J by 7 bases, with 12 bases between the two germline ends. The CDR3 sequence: CASSLQGRENEQFF. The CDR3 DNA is TGTGCCAGCAGCTTACAGGGTAGAGAGAATGAGCAGTTCTTC. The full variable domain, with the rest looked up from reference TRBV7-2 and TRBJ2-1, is GAGVSQSPSNKVTEKGKDVELRCDPISGHTALYWYRQSLGQGLEFLIYFQGNSAPDKSGLPSDRFSAERTGGSVSTLTIQRTQQEDSAVYLCASSLQGRENEQFFGPGTRLTVL.

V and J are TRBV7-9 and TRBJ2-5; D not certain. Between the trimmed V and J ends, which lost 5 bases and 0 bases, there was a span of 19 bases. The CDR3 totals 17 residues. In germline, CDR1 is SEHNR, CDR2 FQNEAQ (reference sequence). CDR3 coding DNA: TGTGCCAGCAGCCCGCGCCTGTTGGGCAGGAACCAAGAGACCCAGTACTTC. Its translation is CASSPRLLGRNQETQYF.